This is a list of T cell receptor beta chains from one sample in a study of metastatic and nonmetastatic thyroid tumors. TCRdb re-clonotyped the PCR reads through MiXCR. The repertoire holds tens of thousands of clones, with almost 30% as singletons. The sample was blood. Source of these receptors: a female donor with papillary thyroid cancer or a benign thyroid nodule (not recorded which). Some clones in this sample may be carry-over from other donors' samples. CDR3s include the opening cysteine and the closing phenylalanine or tryptophan. The order of the fields is V gene, J gene, CDR3 length, clone size, D gene, CDR3 protein, CDR3 DNA. D genes are given only for firm matches. For some rows the clone size is stated as once, few or many, or as a class when expanded; others skip it.

>TRBV12-3/TRBV12-4|TRBJ2-2|15|few|NA
CASSLERYYTGELFF
TGTGCCAGCAGTTTAGAACGGTACTACACCGGGGAGCTGTTTTTT
>TRBV9|TRBJ1-3|16|NA|NA
CASSVFPLDSGNTIYF
TGTGCCAGCAGCGTTTTCCCCCTGGACTCTGGAAACACCATATATTTT
>TRBV5-1|TRBJ2-7|15|NA|NA
CASSLAAGDPYEQYF
TGCGCCAGCAGCTTGGCCGCAGGGGACCCCTACGAGCAGTACTTC
>TRBV10-2|TRBJ1-5|12|NA|NA
CASRGSNQPKHF
TGCGCCAGCAGGGGTAGCAATCAGCCCAAGCATTTT
>TRBV12-5|TRBJ1-6|14|few|NA
CASGRDGTNSPLHF
TGTGCTAGTGGCAGGGACGGGACGAATTCACCCCTCCACTTT
>TRBV4-3|TRBJ2-7|16|NA|TRBD1
CASSQDRGRFTYEQYF
TGCGCCAGCAGCCAAGATAGGGGGCGGTTCACCTACGAGCAGTACTTC
>TRBV27|TRBJ1-2|17|medium-sized|TRBD1
CASSSMTIRDRGRGYTF
TGTGCCAGCAGTTCTATGACGATCCGGGACAGGGGTAGGGGCTACACCTTC
>TRBV6-1|TRBJ2-7|11|NA|NA
CASSALYEQYF
TGTGCCAGCAGTGCCTTGTACGAGCAGTACTTC
>TRBV19|TRBJ2-5|16|NA|TRBD2
CASSMRPTSAQETQYF
TGTGCCAGTAGTATGCGGCCGACTAGCGCTCAAGAGACCCAGTACTTC
>TRBV10-2|TRBJ2-7|14|few|NA
CASIPSGGGLEQYF
TGCGCCAGCATCCCATCAGGGGGGGGGCTTGAGCAGTACTTC
>TRBV27|TRBJ2-1|17|few|NA
CVSSLLITREVYNEQFF
TGTGTCAGCAGTTTACTAATTACACGTGAGGTCTACAATGAGCAGTTCTTC
>TRBV28|TRBJ2-7|14|NA|TRBD1
CATLGTGRGGEQYF
TGTGCCACCCTAGGGACAGGGAGAGGAGGCGAGCAGTACTTC
>TRBV30|TRBJ1-1|15|many|NA
CAWSPPKGVGTEAFF
TGTGCCTGGAGTCCGCCCAAAGGGGTCGGAACTGAAGCTTTCTTT
>TRBV4-1|TRBJ2-7|15|NA|TRBD1
CASSQSGTGAYEQYF
TGCGCCAGCAGCCAATCCGGGACAGGGGCCTACGAGCAGTACTTC
>TRBV7-8|TRBJ2-7|12|medium-sized|NA
CASSLAAYEQYF
TGTGCCAGCAGCTTAGCGGCCTACGAGCAGTACTTC
>TRBV25-1|TRBJ2-2|15|few|NA
CASSAPTRDTGELFF
TGTGCCAGCAGTGCCCCAACGCGGGACACCGGGGAGCTGTTTTTT
>TRBV29-1|TRBJ1-1|15|many|NA
CSVLLQGGVNTEAFF
TGCAGCGTCCTATTACAGGGAGGAGTGAACACTGAAGCTTTCTTT
>TRBV4-1|TRBJ1-1|15|NA|NA
CASSQRLWGGTEAFF
TGCGCCAGCAGCCAAAGGTTATGGGGAGGCACTGAAGCTTTCTTT
>TRBV24-1|TRBJ1-5|12|many|NA
CATSDRNQPQHF
TGTGCCACCAGTGACCGGAATCAGCCCCAGCATTTT
>TRBV5-5|TRBJ2-1|15|NA|TRBD2
CASSLVLAGYNEQFF
TGTGCCAGCAGCTTGGTACTAGCGGGGTACAATGAGCAGTTCTTC